The rows below give T cell receptor beta chains drawn from one sample of a study of T-cell reconstitution after alpha-beta-depleted transplantation in children. TCRdb passed the PCR reads through MiXCR, listing each CDR3 protein once. The data contain 300,000 to 400,000 distinct CDR3 sequences, 15% to 20% of them singletons. The source material was PBMCs, mostly from graft donor cells, sampled 360 days after TCRalphabeta/CD19-depleted stem cell transplant. These receptors originate from a male patient under 10 years old who had a stem cell transplant for acute lymphoblastic leukemia, so the T cells may come from the graft donor. Both conserved end residues are part of each CDR3. A D gene is named only where the DNA matches it firmly. Clone size is shown for a subset of rows, as once, few, many or a class of expanded clone.

D: TRBD1; J: TRBJ2-5; V: TRBV4-2; size: -; DNA: TGTGCCAGCAGCCAAGACCGTCGACAGGGGGTGGAAGAGACCCAGTACTTC; CDR3: CASSQDRRQGVEETQYF
D: TRBD1; J: TRBJ2-7; V: TRBV28; size: few; DNA: TGTGCCAGCATTCTTGGACAGGGGGCCTACGAGCAGTACTTC; CDR3: CASILGQGAYEQYF
D: TRBD2; J: TRBJ2-1; V: TRBV5-1; size: few; DNA: TGCGCCAGCAGCTTGGTCCTAGCGGGAGGAACTGTGTGGGTTCACAATGAGCAGTTCTTC; CDR3: CASSLVLAGGTVWVHNEQFF
D: -; J: TRBJ2-3; V: TRBV28; size: -; DNA: TGTGCCAGCAGTTTATGGGGTCTAGCTGACAACACAGATACGCAGTATTTT; CDR3: CASSLWGLADNTDTQYF
D: -; J: TRBJ1-2; V: TRBV25-1; size: -; DNA: TGTGCCAGCAGTTGGGTCGAGGGAGGCTACACCTTC; CDR3: CASSWVEGGYTF
D: -; J: TRBJ2-2; V: TRBV6-5; size: few; DNA: TGTGCCAGCAGTTATTCGGGGAACACCGGGGAGCTGTTTTTT; CDR3: CASSYSGNTGELFF
D: TRBD1; J: TRBJ2-3; V: TRBV20-1; size: many; DNA: TGCAGTGCCACGAAACAGGGGAGAGATACGCAGTATTTT; CDR3: CSATKQGRDTQYF
D: -; J: TRBJ1-5; V: TRBV12-3/TRBV12-4; size: few; DNA: TGTGCCAGCAGTTCGCATTCGGGGGGTCAGCCCCAGCATTTT; CDR3: CASSSHSGGQPQHF
D: TRBD2; J: TRBJ2-5; V: TRBV5-1; size: -; DNA: TGCGCCAGCAAGGAACTAGCGGGAGTGGAGACCCAGTACTTC; CDR3: CASKELAGVETQYF
D: -; J: TRBJ1-2; V: TRBV28; size: -; DNA: TGTGCCAGCAGTTTGGGGGATCGGGGCTACACCTTC; CDR3: CASSLGDRGYTF
D: -; J: TRBJ2-2; V: TRBV4-3; size: few; DNA: TGCGCCAGCAGCCAAGAACGTCAGCTCGAATTCGGGGAGCTGTTTTTT; CDR3: CASSQERQLEFGELFF
D: -; J: TRBJ1-5; V: TRBV4-2; size: -; DNA: TGTGCCAGCAGCTTGACAGTCTATTATAGCAATCAGCCCCAGCATTTT; CDR3: CASSLTVYYSNQPQHF
D: -; J: TRBJ1-5; V: TRBV7-9; size: -; DNA: TGTGCCAGCAGCTTAGATACCGGGCACAATCAGCCCCAGCATTTT; CDR3: CASSLDTGHNQPQHF
D: -; J: TRBJ2-2; V: TRBV3-1; size: few; DNA: TGTGCCAGCAGCCAAGGACAGTCCACCGGGGAGCTGTTTTTT; CDR3: CASSQGQSTGELFF
D: TRBD1; J: TRBJ2-7; V: TRBV28; size: few; DNA: TGTGCCAGCAGTTTAAGAGGGACAGGAAACTACGAGCAGTACTTC; CDR3: CASSLRGTGNYEQYF
D: TRBD2; J: TRBJ2-1; V: TRBV29-1; size: few; DNA: TGCAGCGTTGAAGGTACCACGGGGGAGCGGGGACCCTCCTACAATGAGCAGTTCTTC; CDR3: CSVEGTTGERGPSYNEQFF
D: TRBD2; J: TRBJ2-5; V: TRBV12-3/TRBV12-4; size: few; DNA: TGTGCCAGCAGTGATCTAGCGGGAGGCCCCGCAAAGACCCAGTACTTC; CDR3: CASSDLAGGPAKTQYF
D: TRBD2; J: TRBJ2-5; V: TRBV12-3/TRBV12-4; size: few; DNA: TGTGCCAGCAGTTTTAGCGGGAGTGGGGAGACCCAGTACTTC; CDR3: CASSFSGSGETQYF
D: -; J: TRBJ2-3; V: TRBV3-1; size: -; DNA: TGTGCCAGCAGCCAAGGTTTTCGGGTACTCACAGATACGCAGTATTTT; CDR3: CASSQGFRVLTDTQYF
D: -; J: TRBJ1-1; V: TRBV29-1; size: -; DNA: TGCAGCGTTGGGAGCTCCACTGAAGCTTTCTTT; CDR3: CSVGSSTEAFF